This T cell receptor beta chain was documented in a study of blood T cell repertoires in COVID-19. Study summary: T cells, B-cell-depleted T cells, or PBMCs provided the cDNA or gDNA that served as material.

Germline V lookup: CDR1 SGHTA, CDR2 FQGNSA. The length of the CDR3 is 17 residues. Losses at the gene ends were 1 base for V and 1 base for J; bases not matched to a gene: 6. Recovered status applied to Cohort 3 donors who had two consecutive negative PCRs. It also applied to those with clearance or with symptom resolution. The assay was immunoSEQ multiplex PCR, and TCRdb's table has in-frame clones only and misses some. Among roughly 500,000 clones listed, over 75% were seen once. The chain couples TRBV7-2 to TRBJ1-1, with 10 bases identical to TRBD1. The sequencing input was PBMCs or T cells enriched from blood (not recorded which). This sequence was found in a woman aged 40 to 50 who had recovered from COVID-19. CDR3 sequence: CASSLEGQGLRNTEAFF. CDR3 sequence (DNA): TGTGCCAGCAGCTTAGAGGGACAGGGGCTTAGGAACACTGAAGCTTTCTTT.